A selection of T cell receptor beta chains follows, all from one sample in a study of low-dose radiotherapy and immunotherapy resistance in tumors. TCRdb re-derived calls from the reads in MiXCR, one entry per CDR3 protein. This sample yields 55,000 to 65,000 distinct CDR3 sequences, of which about a quarter are seen a single time; 6% to 7% belongs to the top ten. The starting material was PBMCs, obtained before treatment. These receptors were taken from a male donor with rectosigmoid adenocarcinoma. CDR3s include the opening cysteine and the closing phenylalanine or tryptophan. D genes are given only for firm matches. Clone size, where shown, is once, few, many, or a class for clones that have expanded.

>TRBJ2-1|once|TRBD2|TRBV6-2/TRBV6-3
TGTGCCAGCAGTTTTCCTCCGGGACTAGCGGGGGGGCCTGGGGAGCAGTTCTTC
CASSFPPGLAGGPGEQFF
>TRBJ2-7|many|-|TRBV6-6
TGTGCCACCCTCCGGGACGGACCCTACGAGCAGTACTTC
CATLRDGPYEQYF
>TRBJ2-2|few|-|TRBV28
TGTGCCAGTGGACAGCTGAACACCGGGGAGCTGTTTTTT
CASGQLNTGELFF
>TRBJ2-1|-|TRBD2|TRBV9
TGTGCCAGCGGCGGGACTAGCGGGGGAAGATTGATCTACAATGAGCAGTTCTTC
CASGGTSGGRLIYNEQFF
>TRBJ2-1|many|TRBD2|TRBV4-2
TGTGCCAGCAGCCCGCAGCCGGGACTAGCCTACAATGAGCAGTTCTTC
CASSPQPGLAYNEQFF
>TRBJ1-1|many|TRBD1|TRBV6-5
TGTGCCAGCAGTTCGGCCGGGACAGGGGGCCGCACTGAAGCTTTCTTT
CASSSAGTGGRTEAFF
>TRBJ1-1|many|TRBD1|TRBV6-2/TRBV6-3
TGTGCCAGTTCAGACAGGGGGGTGACTGAAGCTTTCTTT
CASSDRGVTEAFF
>TRBJ2-1|-|-|TRBV6-2/TRBV6-3
TGTGCCAGTGGACCACGGATAGATGAGCAGTTCTTC
CASGPRIDEQFF
>TRBJ2-5|few|-|TRBV4-3
TGCGCCAGCAGCCAAGGGAAAATGAGTGGTGCGGAGACCCAGTACTTC
CASSQGKMSGAETQYF
>TRBJ2-7|many|-|TRBV3-1
TGTGCCAGCAGTCTTTTGACAGAAACCTACGAGCAGTACTTC
CASSLLTETYEQYF
>TRBJ1-1|-|-|TRBV24-1
TGTGCCACCAGCGGACAGTTGAACACTGAAGCTTTCTTT
CATSGQLNTEAFF
>TRBJ2-7|many|TRBD1|TRBV7-8
TGTGCCAGCAGCTTAGGGGGGCAGGGACAGACCGGGCAGTACTTC
CASSLGGQGQTGQYF
>TRBJ2-1|-|-|TRBV5-1
TGCGCCAGCAGCTTGGTTGGACGCGAGCAGTTCTTC
CASSLVGREQFF
>TRBJ1-1|few|-|TRBV6-2/TRBV6-3
TGTGCCAGCAGTTACAGAGCGCCGGGGAGCACTGAAGCTTTCTTT
CASSYRAPGSTEAFF
>TRBJ1-1|many|-|TRBV6-2/TRBV6-3
TGTGCCAGCAGTCCCAGAAACCAGGGGAGGGTCACTGAAGCTTTCTTT
CASSPRNQGRVTEAFF
>TRBJ2-6|-|TRBD2|TRBV7-2
TGTGCCAGCAGCTTGGGGACTAGCGGTAACTCTGGGGCCAACGTCCTGACTTTC
CASSLGTSGNSGANVLTF
>TRBJ2-7|many|TRBD1|TRBV20-1
TGCAGTGCTAACCTCGGACAGGGGGCATCCTACGAGCAGTACTTC
CSANLGQGASYEQYF
>TRBJ2-4|many|TRBD1|TRBV2
TGTGCCAGCAAACCGGGACAGGGGGCCGGTACCAAAAACATTCAGTACTTC
CASKPGQGAGTKNIQYF
>TRBJ2-1|-|-|TRBV15
TGTGCCACCACCCGGACCCTTACCTACAATGAGCAGTTCTTC
CATTRTLTYNEQFF
>TRBJ1-5|many|-|TRBV12-3/TRBV12-4
TGTGCCAGCGGTCCTAACTCGATTCGTTCAAGCAATCAGCCCCAGCATTTT
CASGPNSIRSSNQPQHF
>TRBJ2-1|-|TRBD2|TRBV6-6
TGTGCCAGCAGTTCCGGACTAGTGGCCTACAATGAGCAGTTCTTC
CASSSGLVAYNEQFF
>TRBJ2-3|-|-|TRBV6-6
TGTGCCAGCAGTGACCCAGGGCGGGCCTATACGCAGTATTTT
CASSDPGRAYTQYF
>TRBJ2-1|-|-|TRBV5-1
TGCGCCAGCGCCGGGACAGAGCAGTTCTTC
CASAGTEQFF
>TRBJ2-7|many|TRBD1|TRBV7-9
TGTGCCAGCAGCCACCCACAGGGGGACTACGAGCAGTACTTC
CASSHPQGDYEQYF
>TRBJ2-5|many|TRBD1|TRBV4-2
TGTGCCAGCAGCCAAGAAAGAGGGGGCGAAGAGACCCAGTACTTC
CASSQERGGEETQYF
>TRBJ2-7|many|-|TRBV7-8
TGTGCCAGCAGGTCGTCCAACAAGCAGTACTTC
CASRSSNKQYF
>TRBJ2-2|many|-|TRBV29-1
TGCAGCGTTCTGGGGCAGCTGAACACCGGGGAGCTGTTTTTT
CSVLGQLNTGELFF
>TRBJ2-7|many|-|TRBV4-1
TGCGCCAGCAGCCTTCACAGCGGGCTCTCCTACGAGCAGTACTTC
CASSLHSGLSYEQYF
>TRBJ2-5|many|TRBD2|TRBV29-1
TGCAGCGTCCTACTAGCGCAAGAGACCCAGTACTTC
CSVLLAQETQYF
>TRBJ1-5|many|-|TRBV2
TGTGCCAGCAGTGGGGGGGGCGTCAGTCAGCCCCAGCATTTT
CASSGGGVSQPQHF
>TRBJ2-2|-|-|TRBV5-1
TGCGCCAGCAGCCAAAGAGGCACCGGGGAGCTGTTTTTT
CASSQRGTGELFF
>TRBJ2-7|many|-|TRBV18
TGTGCCAGCAACCCGGGGCTAGCTCCCTACGAGCAGTACTTC
CASNPGLAPYEQYF
>TRBJ1-1|many|-|TRBV3-1
TGTGCCAGCAGCCATCAGGGGAGCACTGAAGCTTTCTTT
CASSHQGSTEAFF
>TRBJ1-2|many|-|TRBV3-1
TGTGCCAGCAGCCGTCGGATGTCCTATGGCTACACCTTC
CASSRRMSYGYTF
>TRBJ1-1|many|-|TRBV2
TGTGCCAGCAGTCAATATATGAACACTGAAGCTTTCTTT
CASSQYMNTEAFF
>TRBJ1-2|many|-|TRBV12-3/TRBV12-4
TGTGCCAGCAGTCGTGAGCGGCGTGGCTACACCTTC
CASSRERRGYTF
>TRBJ1-2|many|-|TRBV29-1
TGCAGCGTTTTGGGGCTGGGGAACTATGGCTACACCTTC
CSVLGLGNYGYTF
>TRBJ1-1|many|-|TRBV5-1
TGCGCCAGCAGCTTAAGGGACACGAACACTGAAGCTTTCTTT
CASSLRDTNTEAFF
>TRBJ2-4|many|-|TRBV6-6
TGTGCCAGCAACCCCGTAGGGGACAAGATAGCCAAAAACATTCAGTACTTC
CASNPVGDKIAKNIQYF
>TRBJ1-1|-|-|TRBV25-1
TGTGCCAGCAGTGAACGGGGTGAAATGAACACTGAAGCTTTCTTT
CASSERGEMNTEAFF
>TRBJ2-1|-|TRBD2|TRBV27
TGTGCCAGCAGTTTATCAACCTACCAAGGGGGGGGACTAGCGGGAGGGCCAAACAATGAGCAGTTCTTC
CASSLSTYQGGGLAGGPNNEQFF
>TRBJ1-2|many|TRBD1|TRBV4-3
TGCGCCAGCAGCCCCCGGACAGGGGAGAAGAATGGCTACACCTTC
CASSPRTGEKNGYTF
>TRBJ1-5|many|-|TRBV28
TGTGCCAGCAGTAACCAGCGGACAGCCGATGGCAATCAGCCCCAGCATTTT
CASSNQRTADGNQPQHF
>TRBJ2-7|many|TRBD1|TRBV25-1
TGTGCCAGCAGCGAGGGACAGCCTAGCTCCTACGAGCAGTACTTC
CASSEGQPSSYEQYF
>TRBJ2-1|many|TRBD2|TRBV6-2/TRBV6-3
TGTGCCAGCAGTCCGCTTAGCGGGGGGACTCCCTACAATGAGCAGTTCTTC
CASSPLSGGTPYNEQFF
>TRBJ1-1|many|-|TRBV7-9
TGTGCCAGCCCGAACCTCGGACAGTCTCCTGAAGCTTTCTTT
CASPNLGQSPEAFF
>TRBJ1-2|many|-|TRBV25-1
TGTGCCAGCAGTGAACTGCTCGGGGGCTACACCTTC
CASSELLGGYTF
>TRBJ2-7|-|-|TRBV5-5
TGTGCCAGCACGCCGGGCGGGAAGGGATGGGAGCAGTACTTC
CASTPGGKGWEQYF
>TRBJ2-7|once|-|TRBV4-3
-
CASSQGRAVGPGEQYF
>TRBJ2-1|few|TRBD2|TRBV5-1
TGCGCCAGCAGCTCCTTAGCGGGAGAGGTCTATGAGCAGTTCTTC
CASSSLAGEVYEQFF
>TRBJ2-3|-|-|TRBV27
TGTGCCAGCAGGGGGGGACCGACGTGGGGCACAGATACGCAGTATTTT
CASRGGPTWGTDTQYF
>TRBJ2-1|many|-|TRBV20-1
TGCAGTGCTAGGGGAGCGGGCAATGAGCAGTTCTTC
CSARGAGNEQFF